These 8 T cell receptor beta chains were all obtained from the same sample, sequenced in a study of T cell clonotyping in hematopoietic cell transplantation. Assay: immunoSEQ multiplex PCR; the TCRdb copy retains only in-frame clones and omits some. The sample has 65,000 to 75,000 clones, approximately 94% seen once. Source material: peripheral blood mononuclear cells. Receptor source: a man aged 50 to 60 in good health. Some clones in this sample may be carry-over from other donors' samples.

The chain couples TRBV28 to TRBJ2-7; possibly TRBD1 for D (7 bases). Per germline, CDR1 MDHEN and CDR2 SYDVKM. The germline V and J ends were trimmed by 1 base and 5 bases, with 12 bases remaining between them. CDR3 length equals 14 residues. CDR3 nucleotide sequence: TGTGCCAGCAGTTTATTGGAGGGGGCCGACGAGCAGTACTTC. This gives the protein CASSLLEGADEQYF.

The rearrangement joins TRBV28 to TRBJ2-3, with D possibly TRBD1 on 6 matching bases. This CDR3 has 15 amino acids. Germline CDR1 and CDR2: MDHEN and SYDVKM. V was cut by 3 bases and J by 6 bases, with 16 bases left in between. The DNA for the CDR3 is TGTGCCAGCAGTTTTAGGGGTACAGGGAGTGATACGCAGTATTTT. Protein: CASSFRGTGSDTQYF.

This chain joins TRBV6-5 and TRBJ2-5; D possibly corresponds to TRBD2 (7 bases). Germline CDR1 and CDR2: MNHEY and SVGAGI. The germline V and J ends were trimmed by 6 bases and 7 bases, with 15 bases remaining between them. This CDR3 has 13 residues. CDR3 loop: CASRLQGRGTQYF. The CDR3 nucleotides read TGTGCCAGCAGGCTGCAGGGGAGGGGGACCCAGTACTTC.

V is TRBV2 and J is TRBJ1-1; 9 bases map to TRBD1. This CDR3 region has 16 residues. Germline loops: CDR1 SNHLY, CDR2 FYNNEI. The V gene end was trimmed by 4 bases and the J gene end by 5 bases; junction bases not matched to a gene: 11. DNA of the CDR3: TGTGCCAGCAGTGGGGAAACAGGGGGCCCAGGGACTGAAGCTTTCTTT. Residues: CASSGETGGPGTEAFF.

The J gene is TRBJ1-2, the V gene TRBV13, with D tentatively TRBD1 (6 bases). This CDR3 region has 16 residues. Germline V lookup: CDR1 PRHDT, CDR2 FYEKMQ (reference sequence). Trimming took 5 bases from V and 5 from J, leaving 21 bases between them. The DNA of the CDR3 is TGTGCCAGCAGCCACAACGGGGGCCGGGGCCGGTATGGCTACACCTTC. Residues: CASSHNGGRGRYGYTF.

The V and J genes are TRBV7-6 and TRBJ2-2; the D is unclear. Germline V gene sequence: CDR1 SGHVS, CDR2 FNYEAQ. V lost 5 bases and J lost 5, with 9 bases in between. CDR3 length: 13 residues. CDR3 protein: CASSPQTTGELFF. Here the CDR3 DNA reads TGTGCCAGCAGCCCACAGACTACCGGGGAGCTGTTTTTT.

The CDR3 sequence is CASSISAYNEQFF. The CDR3 bases are TGTGCCAGTAGTATTTCGGCTTACAATGAGCAGTTCTTC. The chain is built from TRBV19 and TRBJ2-1; no definite D call. The CDR3 is 13 amino acids. Germline CDR1 reads LNHDA; CDR2 reads SQIVND (reference sequence). V was cut by 3 bases and J by 4 bases, with 7 bases left in between.

The V and J genes are TRBV27 and TRBJ2-2; 7 bases match TRBD2. The CDR3 spans 17 residues. Losses at the gene ends were 6 bases for V and 1 base for J; bases not matched to a gene: 11. Germline loops: CDR1 MNHEY, CDR2 SMNVEV (reference sequence). The CDR3 spells CASSTLRASGNTGELFF. The CDR3, as DNA: TGTGCCAGCAGCACCTTAAGGGCTAGCGGGAACACCGGGGAGCTGTTTTTT.